What follows are 28 T cell receptor beta chains derived from one specimen sequenced in a study of siplizumab effects on memory and regulatory T cells. Repertoires were generated with immunoSEQ multiplex PCR, while TCRdb's copy carries only in-frame clones and drops some. The sample gives approximately 100,000 clones, about nine tenths of which show up once; around 11% is in the top ten. The material sequenced was non-Treg CD4+ T cells sorted from blood. The receptors stem from a human donor in good health.

The rearrangement joins TRBV28 to TRBJ2-7, with D perhaps TRBD2 (6 bases). V was trimmed by 4 bases and J by 5 bases, leaving 15 bases between them. The CDR3 runs to 14 residues. Germline lookup yields CDR1 MDHEN and CDR2 SYDVKM. CDR3 sequence reads: CASSSGLAFNEQYF. CDR3 DNA sequence: TGTGCCAGCAGTTCGGGCCTAGCGTTCAACGAGCAGTACTTC.

The rearrangement links TRBV18 to TRBJ2-3; no reliable D call. Germline CDR1 reads KGHSH; CDR2 reads LQKENI. This CDR3 contains 16 residues. The V end was cut by 0 bases, the J end by 1 base, with 11 bases between. The CDR3 loop is CASSPPGLRGTDTQYF. CDR3 nucleotides: TGTGCCAGCTCACCACCGGGGTTGAGAGGCACAGATACGCAGTATTTT.

This chain connects TRBV2 to TRBJ2-4; the D is unclear. The CDR3 loop spans 12 amino acids. Trimming took off 3 bases at V and 6 bases at J, with 6 bases between the two ends. Per germline, CDR1 SNHLY and CDR2 FYNNEI. This chain's CDR3 is CASSDNLNIQYF. For the CDR3, the DNA is TGTGCCAGCAGTGACAATCTAAACATTCAGTACTTC.

This chain uses TRBV29-1 with TRBJ2-1; no reliable D call. V lost 6 bases and J 1 base, leaving 10 bases between the germline ends. CDR1 is SQVTM, CDR2 ANQGSEA, per germline. The CDR3 covers 13 residues. In DNA form, the CDR3 reads TGCAGCGTGGCTAAGCTTTCCTACAATGAGCAGTTCTTC. This gives the protein CSVAKLSYNEQFF.

The chain recombines TRBV30 with TRBJ2-1; either TRBD1 or TRBD2 may fit D (5 bases each). This CDR3 region has 14 residues. Germline V lookup: CDR1 GTSNPN, CDR2 SVGIG (reference sequence). V was cut by 3 bases and J by 1 base, with 10 bases left in between. DNA for the CDR3: TGTGCCTGGAGCTCGGGGCTGTCCTACAATGAGCAGTTCTTC. Its translation: CAWSSGLSYNEQFF.

The genes are TRBV7-2 and TRBJ2-6; D ambiguous. This CDR3 has 14 amino acids. The V end lost 0 bases, the J end lost 1 base, and 1 base lay between the germline ends. Germline-derived CDR1 and CDR2 are SGHTA and FQGNSA. CDR3 sequence: CASSLASGANVLTF. CDR3 nucleotide sequence: TGTGCCAGCAGCTTAGCATCTGGGGCCAACGTCCTGACTTTC.

The chain employs TRBV9 and TRBJ2-3; no definite D call. The germline CDR1 and CDR2 sequences are SGDLS and YYNGEE. V was cut by 2 bases and J by 6 bases, with 16 bases left in between. The CDR3 is made up of 15 amino acids. CDR3 sequence reads: CASSVLGFLADTQYF. In DNA, the CDR3 is TGTGCCAGCAGCGTGCTGGGTTTCTTAGCCGATACGCAGTATTTT.

Here the CDR3 DNA reads TGTGCCAGCAGCCAATTTGGGGAGCTGTTTTTT. It specifies CASSQFGELFF. V gene TRBV7-2 combines with J gene TRBJ2-2, with D unclear. The CDR3 length is 11 residues. Trimming stripped 5 bases from V and 8 bases from J, with 6 bases between. The germline V gene has CDR1 SGHTA and CDR2 FQGNSA.

V is TRBV7-2 and J is TRBJ2-5, with 8 bases fitting TRBD2. The CDR3 runs to 15 residues. The V and J ends lost 5 bases and 2 bases, in that order; junction bases with no gene match: 7. Germline CDR1 is SGHTA and CDR2 is FQGNSA. The CDR3 loop is CASSAAGTSQETQYF. CDR3 DNA: TGTGCCAGCAGCGCGGCCGGGACTAGTCAAGAGACCCAGTACTTC.

The chain recombines TRBV6-1 with TRBJ2-3; maybe TRBD2 (6 bases). V lost 4 bases, J lost 0 bases, and 11 bases lay in between. Germline values: CDR1 MNHNS, CDR2 SASEGT. The CDR3 loop spans 15 amino acids. CDR3 sequence reads: CASSAQGLSTDTQYF. The CDR3 DNA follows: TGTGCCAGCAGTGCCCAGGGACTGAGCACAGATACGCAGTATTTT.

This clone was picked up one time. V is TRBV5-1 and J is TRBJ2-6; D is unresolved. V lost 2 bases to trimming and J lost 0 bases, with 12 bases between them. The CDR3 has 17 amino acids. From germline, CDR1 is SGHRS and CDR2 YFSETQ. The CDR3 is CASSFETRASGANVLTF. The CDR3 DNA sequence: TGCGCCAGCAGCTTCGAGACCAGAGCCTCTGGGGCCAACGTCCTGACTTTC.

The V and J genes are TRBV9 and TRBJ1-1; D is possibly TRBD1 (6 bases). This CDR3 contains 13 residues. V lost 2 bases, J lost 7 bases, and 12 bases lay in between. Germline loops: CDR1 SGDLS, CDR2 YYNGEE. CDR3 residues: CASSVRQVGEAFF. DNA for the CDR3: TGTGCCAGCAGCGTCAGACAGGTGGGTGAAGCTTTCTTT.

This chain uses TRBV29-1 with TRBJ2-2; D is ambiguous. Germline V gene data show CDR1 as SQVTM and CDR2 as ANQGSEA. The CDR3 extends over 13 amino acids. Deletions cut 1 base from V and 10 bases from J, with 13 bases between. The CDR3: CSVEGPQNPELFF. Written as DNA, the CDR3 is TGCAGCGTTGAAGGGCCCCAAAATCCGGAGCTGTTTTTT.

The chain joins TRBV5-1 to TRBJ1-4; 8 nucleotides agree with TRBD1. Unmatched junction bases numbered 11, after V lost 0 bases and J lost 7 bases. The length of the CDR3 is 17 residues. The V gene's germline CDR1 is SGHRS and CDR2 YFSETQ. CDR3: CASSLDFAGQVLEKLFF. In nucleotides, the CDR3 is TGCGCCAGCAGCTTGGACTTTGCGGGACAGGTTCTTGAAAAACTGTTTTTT.

This chain uses TRBV30 with TRBJ2-7; perhaps TRBD2 as D (6 bases). The V and J ends lost 0 bases and 3 bases respectively, with 9 bases between them. Germline CDR1 is GTSNPN and CDR2 is SVGIG (reference sequence). CDR3 size: 13 residues. CDR3 loop: CAWSVPGGYEQYF. The DNA for the CDR3 is TGTGCCTGGAGTGTACCCGGGGGCTACGAGCAGTACTTC.

The chain recombines TRBV29-1 with TRBJ2-7, with 9 bases that match TRBD2. Trimming at V came to 7 bases and at J to 3 bases, leaving 10 bases not matched to a gene. The CDR3 sequence is 14 residues long. CDR1 is SQVTM, CDR2 ANQGSEA, per germline. CDR3 loop: CSARPASGNYEQYF. The CDR3 region has the DNA TGCAGCGCCCGGCCGGCTAGCGGGAACTACGAGCAGTACTTC.

J is TRBJ2-2 and V is TRBV12-5; tentative D call: TRBD1 (6 bases). Germline V gene sequence: CDR1 LGHNT, CDR2 FRNRAP. This CDR3 is built from 18 residues. Trimming took off 5 bases at V and 0 bases at J, with 19 bases between the two ends. Written as DNA, the CDR3 is TGTGCTAGTGGTGCAAGGACAGAGCCAAAACCGAACACCGGGGAGCTGTTTTTT. Residues: CASGARTEPKPNTGELFF.

The V gene is TRBV15, the J gene TRBJ2-7; 9 positions agree with TRBD1. Trimming at V came to 1 base and at J to 2 bases, leaving 3 bases not matched to a gene. Per the germline V gene, CDR1 is LNHNV and CDR2 is YYDKDF (reference sequence). The CDR3 is made up of 15 amino acids. CDR3 sequence (DNA): TGTGCCACCAGCAGAGCCGGGACAGGGACCTACGAGCAGTACTTC. Protein: CATSRAGTGTYEQYF.

The J gene is TRBJ2-5, the V gene TRBV9; TRBD2 matches 11 bases. Trimming cost V 4 bases and J 5 bases; bases outside gene matches: 7. Germline assignment: CDR1 SGDLS and CDR2 YYNGEE. This CDR3 has 15 residues. The CDR3 loop is CASSPRIAGGETQYF. CDR3 sequence (DNA): TGTGCCAGCAGCCCCCGGATAGCGGGAGGGGAGACCCAGTACTTC.

In its sample, this clone was seen once. V and J are TRBV2 and TRBJ2-2; a possible D gene is TRBD1 (5 bases). Germline V lookup: CDR1 SNHLY, CDR2 FYNNEI. Trimming removed 2 bases from V and 1 base from J, with 5 bases in between. The CDR3 contains 14 residues. CDR3 in amino acids: CASSEQGNTGELFF. CDR3 nucleotides: TGTGCCAGCAGTGAACAGGGGAACACCGGGGAGCTGTTTTTT.

The chain is built from TRBV27 and TRBJ2-1; 10 nucleotides align to TRBD2. CDR1 is MNHEY, CDR2 SMNVEV, per germline (reference sequence). Trimming cost V 4 bases and J 4 bases; bases outside gene matches: 13. The CDR3 is 18 residues long. This CDR3 is CASSSLGLAGANYNEQFF. CDR3 DNA: TGTGCCAGCAGTTCATTGGGTCTAGCGGGAGCTAATTACAATGAGCAGTTCTTC.

V and J are TRBV9 and TRBJ1-1; no clear D. From germline, CDR1 is SGDLS and CDR2 YYNGEE. V was clipped by 5 bases and J by 6 bases, with 14 bases between them. This CDR3 region has 13 residues. CDR3 DNA sequence: TGTGCCAGCAGTAGGGCCAGTTCCCCTGAAGCTTTCTTT. Protein product: CASSRASSPEAFF.

The V gene is TRBV4-1, the J gene TRBJ2-7; 12 bases fit TRBD2. The CDR3 has 18 residues. The V gene's germline CDR1 is MGHRA and CDR2 YSYEKL. V gave up 1 base and J gave up 0 bases; unmatched junction bases: 7. The CDR3 region is CASSQGLAGDIPSYEQYF. In DNA, the CDR3 is TGCGCCAGCAGCCAAGGACTAGCGGGAGATATTCCCTCCTACGAGCAGTACTTC.

Here the CDR3 reads CAWSTGQDQSEKLFF. The CDR3 DNA reads TGTGCCTGGAGTACCGGACAGGATCAATCTGAAAAACTGTTTTTT. V gene TRBV30 combines with J gene TRBJ1-4, with TRBD1 matching 7 bases. CDR3 size: 15 residues. V shed 2 bases and J 7 bases; nucleotides not matched to a gene: 10. Germline assignment: CDR1 GTSNPN and CDR2 SVGIG (reference sequence).

The V and J genes are TRBV5-1 and TRBJ2-1; D gene ambiguous. Germline V gene lookup returns CDR1 SGHRS and CDR2 YFSETQ. V shed 1 base and J shed 0 bases, with 8 bases lying between them. The CDR3 extends over 15 amino acids. CDR3 in amino acids: CASSLPVDSYNEQFF. CDR3 DNA: TGCGCCAGCAGCTTGCCGGTTGACTCCTACAATGAGCAGTTCTTC.

A word on this clone: The junction shows a germline mismatch at one end, possibly a read error. V and J are TRBV2 and TRBJ1-1; the match to TRBD1 covers 10 bases. Germline loops: CDR1 SNHLY, CDR2 FYNNEI. CDR3 length: 14 residues. The CDR3 loop reads CASREDRGPTEAFF. The CDR3 DNA follows: TGTGCCAGCAGGGAAGACAGGGGGCCCACTGAAGCTTTCTTT.

The chain is built from TRBV29-1 and TRBJ1-2; D may be TRBD1 (6 bases). V shed 3 bases and J shed 5 bases, with 13 bases lying between them. Germline V gene sequence: CDR1 SQVTM, CDR2 ANQGSEA. This CDR3 spans 13 amino acids. CDR3 residues: CSVDSGTSYGYTF. The CDR3 nucleotides read TGCAGCGTTGACTCCGGGACATCGTATGGCTACACCTTC.

The chain carries TRBV28 and TRBJ2-6, with D tentatively TRBD1 or TRBD2 (5 bases each). CDR3 size: 17 residues. Trimming took off 2 bases at V and 0 bases at J, with 11 bases between the two ends. Per germline, CDR1 MDHEN and CDR2 SYDVKM. The CDR3 loop reads CASSLDSGYSGANVLTF. The DNA for the CDR3 is TGTGCCAGCAGTTTAGACAGCGGATACTCTGGGGCCAACGTCCTGACTTTC.